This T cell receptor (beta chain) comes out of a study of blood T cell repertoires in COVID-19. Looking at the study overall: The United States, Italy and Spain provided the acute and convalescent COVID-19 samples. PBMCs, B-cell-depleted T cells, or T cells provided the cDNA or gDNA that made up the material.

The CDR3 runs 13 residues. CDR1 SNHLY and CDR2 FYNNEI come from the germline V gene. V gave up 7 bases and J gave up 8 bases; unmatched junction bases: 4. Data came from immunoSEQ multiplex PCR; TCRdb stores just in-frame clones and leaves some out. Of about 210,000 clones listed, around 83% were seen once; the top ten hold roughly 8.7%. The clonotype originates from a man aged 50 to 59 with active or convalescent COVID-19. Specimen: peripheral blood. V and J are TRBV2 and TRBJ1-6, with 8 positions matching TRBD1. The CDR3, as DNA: TGTGCCAGCAATCCGACAGGGGATTCACCCCTCCACTTT. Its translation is CASNPTGDSPLHF.